One sample yielded the 6 T cell receptor beta chains listed below, sequenced in a study of blood T cell repertoires in COVID-19 (dated by TCRdb to about 2020). The library came from the immunoSEQ multiplex PCR assay. Not all clones reach the TCRdb copy of this immuneACCESS table, which keeps in-frame sequences only. Checked studies attribute under half of the gap to unresolved V genes and leave the rest unexplained. The sample data list about 26,000 clones, and 90% to 95% of these were observed just once. About 4% of the sample comes from the top ten. Material: peripheral blood. Source of these receptors: a human donor with active COVID-19. The donor label of this sample is uncertain.

The chain joins TRBV5-1 to TRBJ2-3; a weak D match, TRBD2 (6 bases). Per germline, CDR1 SGHRS and CDR2 YFSETQ. V lost 4 bases and J lost 1, with 22 bases in between. CDR3 length: 18 residues. CDR3 amino acids: CASSPTYLAETGTDTQYF. The CDR3 region has the DNA TGCGCCAGCAGCCCTACCTACTTAGCGGAGACGGGCACAGATACGCAGTATTTT. The full variable domain, in which reference TRBV5-1 and TRBJ2-3 provide the parts outside the CDR3, is KAGVTQTPRYLIKTRGQQVTLSCSPISGHRSVSWYQQTPGQGLQFLFEYFSETQRNKGNFPGRFSGRQFSNSRSEMNVSTLELGDSALYLCASSPTYLAETGTDTQYFGPGTRLTVL.

The rearrangement uses TRBV4-1 and TRBJ2-3, with 8 bases that match TRBD2. The CDR3 covers 15 residues. The germline V gene encodes CDR1 MGHRA and CDR2 YSYEKL. V gave up 4 bases and J gave up 4 bases; unmatched junction bases: 7. CDR3: CASSPAGVGPDTQYF. CDR3 coding DNA: TGCGCCAGCAGCCCAGCGGGAGTGGGGCCAGATACGCAGTATTTT.

This rearrangement joins TRBV9 to TRBJ1-2; 9 positions match TRBD1. Germline CDR1 is SGDLS and CDR2 is YYNGEE. The CDR3 runs 14 residues. V trimming: 0 bases; J trimming: 6 bases; junction bases outside the gene matches: 3. The CDR3 sequence: CASSVDRGLDGYTF. The CDR3 DNA reads as TGTGCCAGCAGCGTAGACAGGGGGCTTGATGGCTACACCTTC. Variable domain in full (rest from reference TRBV9 and TRBJ1-2): DSGVTQTPKHLITATGQRVTLRCSPRSGDLSVYWYQQSLDQGLQFLIQYYNGEERAKGNILERFSAQQFPDLHSELNLSSLELGDSALYFCASSVDRGLDGYTFGSGTRLTVV.

The rearrangement uses TRBV6-5 and TRBJ1-5, with D perhaps matching TRBD1 (6 bases). Per the germline V gene, CDR1 is MNHEY and CDR2 is SVGAGI. This CDR3 spans 13 amino acids. The germline V and J ends were trimmed by 8 bases and 3 bases, with 11 bases remaining between them. Written as DNA, the CDR3 is TGTGCCAGCGGGGGGGCCGCCAATCAGCCCCAGCATTTT. This translates into CASGGAANQPQHF.

The rearrangement joins TRBV6-1 to TRBJ2-3; a weak D match, TRBD2 (5 bases). V lost 1 base to trimming and J lost 4 bases, with 9 bases between them. Germline V gives CDR1 MNHNS, CDR2 SASEGT. The CDR3 length is 14 residues. The CDR3 DNA sequence: TGTGCCAGCAGTGAAGGTAGAGGGTCAGATACGCAGTATTTT. Protein sequence: CASSEGRGSDTQYF.

The chain joins TRBV30 to TRBJ1-6, with D perhaps matching TRBD1 (6 bases). Germline loops: CDR1 GTSNPN, CDR2 SVGIG (reference sequence). Trimming pared 0 bases from V and 8 bases from J, leaving 11 bases between. The CDR3 sequence is 14 residues long. Here the CDR3 reads CAWSVRTDDSPLHF. The CDR3 region has the DNA TGTGCCTGGAGTGTGAGGACAGACGATTCACCCCTCCACTTT.